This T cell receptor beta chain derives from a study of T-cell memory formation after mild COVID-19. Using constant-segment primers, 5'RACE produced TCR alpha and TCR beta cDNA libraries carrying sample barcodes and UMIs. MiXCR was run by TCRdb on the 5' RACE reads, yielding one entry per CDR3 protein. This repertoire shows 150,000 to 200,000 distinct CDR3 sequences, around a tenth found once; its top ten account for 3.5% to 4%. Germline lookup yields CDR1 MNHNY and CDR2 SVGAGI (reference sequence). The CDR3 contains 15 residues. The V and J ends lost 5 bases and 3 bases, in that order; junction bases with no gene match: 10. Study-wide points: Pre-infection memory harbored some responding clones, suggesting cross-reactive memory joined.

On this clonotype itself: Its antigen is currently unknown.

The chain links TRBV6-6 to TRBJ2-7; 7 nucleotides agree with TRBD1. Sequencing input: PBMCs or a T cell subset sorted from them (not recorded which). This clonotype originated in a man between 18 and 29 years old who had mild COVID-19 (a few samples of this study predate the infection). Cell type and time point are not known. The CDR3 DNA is TGTGCCAGCAGTCTAGGGGGCGCGCGTAACTACGAGCAGTACTTC. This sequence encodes CASSLGGARNYEQYF.